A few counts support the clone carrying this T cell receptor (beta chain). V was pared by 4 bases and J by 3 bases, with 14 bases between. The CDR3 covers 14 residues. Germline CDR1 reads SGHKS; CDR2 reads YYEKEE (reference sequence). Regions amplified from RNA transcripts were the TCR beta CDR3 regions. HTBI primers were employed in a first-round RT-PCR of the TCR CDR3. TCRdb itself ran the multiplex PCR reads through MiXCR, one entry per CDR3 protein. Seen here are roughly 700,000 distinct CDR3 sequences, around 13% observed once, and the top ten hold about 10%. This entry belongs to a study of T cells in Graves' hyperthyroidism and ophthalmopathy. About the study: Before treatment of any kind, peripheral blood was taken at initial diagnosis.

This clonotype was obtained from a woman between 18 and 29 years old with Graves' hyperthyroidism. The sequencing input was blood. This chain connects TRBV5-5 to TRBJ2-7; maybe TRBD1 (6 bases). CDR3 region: CASSPFRDNYEQYF. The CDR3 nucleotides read TGTGCCAGCAGCCCCTTCCGGGACAACTACGAGCAGTACTTC. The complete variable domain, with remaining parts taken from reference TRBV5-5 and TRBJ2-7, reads DAGVTQSPTHLIKTRGQQVTLRCSPISGHKSVSWYQQVLGQGPQFIFQYYEKEERGRGNFPDRFSARQFPNYSSELNVNALLLGDSALYLCASSPFRDNYEQYFGPGTRLTVT.